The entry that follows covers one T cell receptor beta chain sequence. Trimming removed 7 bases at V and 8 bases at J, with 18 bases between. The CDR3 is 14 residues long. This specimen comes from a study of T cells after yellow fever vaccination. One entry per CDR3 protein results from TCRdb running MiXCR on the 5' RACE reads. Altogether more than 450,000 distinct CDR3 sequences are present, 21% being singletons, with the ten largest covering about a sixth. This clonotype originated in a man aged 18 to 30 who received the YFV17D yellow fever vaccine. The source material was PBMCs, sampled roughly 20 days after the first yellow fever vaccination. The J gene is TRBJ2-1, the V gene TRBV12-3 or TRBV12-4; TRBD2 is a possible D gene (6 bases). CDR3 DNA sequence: TGTGCCAGCACCCGGTCGGAGGGGACGGATGAGCAGTTCTTC. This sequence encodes CASTRSEGTDEQFF.